This passage covers 21 T cell receptor beta chains from one sample sequenced in a study of blood T cell repertoires in COVID-19 (dated by TCRdb to the early 2020s). The library was built by means of the immunoSEQ multiplex PCR assay. In TCRdb, the immuneACCESS table is reduced to in-frame sequences with V and J assigned. These tables do not hold every clone; where another copy was compared, an unresolved V gene accounts for under half, and the others remain unexplained. The sample has about 80,000 clones on record, approximately 76% of them singletons. In total, the top ten clones hold approximately 16% of the sample. The sequenced sample consisted of peripheral blood. The receptors stem from a man in his 70s with active or convalescent COVID-19.

The chain combines TRBV19 with TRBJ2-4, with TRBD1 as a possible D gene (5 bases). This CDR3 region has 18 residues. Germline V gene sequence: CDR1 LNHDA, CDR2 SQIVND (reference sequence). The germline V and J ends were trimmed by 2 bases and 0 bases, with 17 bases remaining between them. The CDR3 region is CASSILGDRDLAKNIQYF. Here the CDR3 DNA reads TGTGCCAGTAGTATATTAGGCGACAGAGATCTAGCCAAAAACATTCAGTACTTC.

CDR3 amino acids: CASSVKGTGYGYTF. The CDR3 coding sequence is TGTGCCAGCAGTGTAAAGGGGACTGGCTATGGCTACACCTTC. J is TRBJ1-2 and V is TRBV2; D is possibly TRBD1 (5 bases). Germline CDR1 is SNHLY and CDR2 is FYNNEI. This CDR3 region has 14 residues. Between the trimmed V and J ends, which lost 4 bases and 4 bases, there was a span of 13 bases.

In its sample, this clone was seen once. The genes are TRBV2 and TRBJ1-1; D gene ambiguous. Germline V gives CDR1 SNHLY, CDR2 FYNNEI. The CDR3 is 15 amino acids. V gave up 3 bases and J gave up 1 base, with 12 bases separating them. CDR3 in DNA: TGTGCCAGCAGTGAGTATGGAACAGAGAACACTGAAGCTTTCTTT. It codes for CASSEYGTENTEAFF.

About this clone itself: Its ends do not fully match the called genes, so a read error is possible. This chain's CDR3 is CASSTGQKANEQFF. CDR3 DNA sequence: TGTGCTAGCAGCACGGGACAGAAAGCGAATGAGCAGTTCTTC. The chain is built from TRBV7-7 and TRBJ2-1; 7 positions agree with TRBD1. CDR1 SSHAT and CDR2 FNYEAQ come from the germline V gene (reference sequence). The CDR3 covers 14 residues.

Only one count was recorded for this clone. The chain combines TRBV6-5 with TRBJ1-2, with D hard to call. CDR1 MNHEY and CDR2 SVGAGI come from the germline V gene. Trimming took 7 bases from V and 4 from J, leaving 13 bases between them. This CDR3 comprises 13 residues. The CDR3 spells CASTVLGSYGYTF. The CDR3 region has the DNA TGTGCCAGCACAGTTCTGGGCAGCTATGGCTACACCTTC.

The V gene is TRBV5-4, the J gene TRBJ2-5; 8 nucleotides match TRBD1. The CDR3 covers 15 residues. From germline, CDR1 is SGHNT and CDR2 YYREEE (reference sequence). V shed 4 bases, J shed 5 bases, and the junction held 10 bases outside the gene matches. The CDR3 DNA is TGTGCCAGCAGCACAACGACAGGGGTGGGTGAGACCCAGTACTTC. Amino acid sequence: CASSTTTGVGETQYF. Supplemented by reference TRBV5-4 and TRBJ2-5, the full variable domain reads ETGVTQSPTHLIKTRGQQVTLRCSSQSGHNTVSWYQQALGQGPQFIFQYYREEENGRGNFPPRFSGLQFPNYSSELNVNALELDDSALYLCASSTTTGVGETQYFGPGTRLLVL.

This clone appeared a single time. The chain recombines TRBV6-5 with TRBJ1-2; TRBD1 agrees at 9 bases. Germline V gene data show CDR1 as MNHEY and CDR2 as SVGAGI. The ends lost 6 bases at V and 7 bases at J; junction bases unmatched: 6. The CDR3 sequence is 13 residues long. CDR3 DNA sequence: TGTGCCAGCAGACAACAGGGGGCGCGTGGCTACACCTTC. Amino acids: CASRQQGARGYTF.

V and J are TRBV20-1 and TRBJ2-7, with D possibly being TRBD2 (5 bases). The V end was cut by 5 bases, the J end by 4 bases, with 6 bases between. The CDR3 extends over 10 amino acids. Germline V lookup: CDR1 DFQATT, CDR2 SNEGSKA (reference sequence). The CDR3 region is CSAGLYEQYF. DNA for the CDR3: TGCAGTGCTGGACTTTACGAGCAGTACTTC.

V is TRBV30 and J is TRBJ2-5; D is possibly TRBD2 (5 bases). This CDR3 comprises 13 residues. Germline assignment: CDR1 GTSNPN and CDR2 SVGIG (reference sequence). Trimming removed 5 bases at V and 9 bases at J, with 19 bases between. The DNA for the CDR3 is TGTGCCTGGGGGCCTAGTGGAGGAGGCTCCCAGTACTTC. Its translation is CAWGPSGGGSQYF.

The rearrangement uses TRBV6-4 and TRBJ2-3; 8 nucleotides agree with TRBD2. Germline V gene lookup returns CDR1 MRHNA and CDR2 SNTAGT. J gave up 5 bases and V 4 bases, and 8 bases lay outside the gene matches. This CDR3 is 15 amino acids long. In DNA form, the CDR3 reads TGTGCCAGCAGTGCCTCGGCGGGAGGTGAAGATACGCAGTATTTT. Amino acid sequence: CASSASAGGEDTQYF.

The chain couples TRBV5-5 to TRBJ1-4, with D possibly being TRBD1 (5 bases). V was pared by 2 bases and J by 7 bases, with 18 bases between. The CDR3 runs to 16 residues. Germline CDR1 is SGHKS and CDR2 is YYEKEE (reference sequence). Here the CDR3 DNA reads TGTGCCAGCAGCTTAATTGGCTCAGGGAAGGGTGAAAAACTGTTTTTT. Translation gives CASSLIGSGKGEKLFF.

V and J are TRBV27 and TRBJ1-4; 10 nucleotides match TRBD1. The CDR3 runs 14 residues. The ends lost 6 bases at V and 7 bases at J; junction bases unmatched: 5. CDR1 and CDR2 (germline): MNHEY, SMNVEV (reference sequence). Here the CDR3 DNA reads TGTGCCAGCAGCCCCCGGACAGGGGGTGAAAAACTGTTTTTT. Translated: CASSPRTGGEKLFF.

The genes are TRBV2 and TRBJ1-5, with D perhaps TRBD1 (6 bases). Trimming removed 8 bases from V and 0 bases from J, with 14 bases in between. There are 15 residues in the CDR3. Germline V gene lookup returns CDR1 SNHLY and CDR2 FYNNEI. CDR3 nucleotide sequence: TGTGCCAGCGGGAGGGGGGCAAGTAGCAATCAGCCCCAGCATTTT. It encodes CASGRGASSNQPQHF.

V gene TRBV3-1 (or the pseudogene TRBV3-2) combines with J gene TRBJ2-3, with a weak D call TRBD1 (6 bases). Germline V gene sequence: CDR1 LGHDT, CDR2 YNNKEL (reference sequence). Trimming stripped 1 base from V and 12 bases from J, with 14 bases between. The CDR3 consists of 13 residues. The DNA of the CDR3 is TGTGCCAGCAGCCAAGTTGAGGCAGGGGTTCAGTATTTT. This sequence encodes CASSQVEAGVQYF.

The chain uses TRBV7-8 and TRBJ2-1, with D possibly matching TRBD1 (7 bases). V was shortened by 5 bases and J by 5 bases, with 16 bases between the two germline ends. Germline V gene sequence: CDR1 SGHVS, CDR2 FQNEAQ. This CDR3 has 15 residues. The CDR3: CASSPQGGTNNEQFF. As DNA, the CDR3 is TGTGCCAGCAGCCCGCAGGGGGGAACAAACAATGAGCAGTTCTTC.

The rearrangement links TRBV2 to TRBJ1-4, with a possible D match to TRBD1 (5 bases). This CDR3 spans 14 amino acids. The V gene lost 7 bases and the J gene lost 4 bases, with 13 bases spanning the gap. Per germline, CDR1 SNHLY and CDR2 FYNNEI. The CDR3 nucleotides are TGTGCCAGCATACAAGGGGATTATAATGAAAAACTGTTTTTT. This sequence encodes CASIQGDYNEKLFF.

This clone was detected a few times. The rearrangement joins TRBV9 to TRBJ2-3, with 7 bases aligning to TRBD2. The V gene end was trimmed by 7 bases and the J gene end by 0 bases; junction bases not matched to a gene: 11. Germline V gene lookup returns CDR1 SGDLS and CDR2 YYNGEE. This CDR3 region has 16 residues. The CDR3 sequence is CASRRGRGYSTDTQYF. The CDR3, as DNA: TGTGCCAGCCGACGGGGGAGGGGATATAGCACAGATACGCAGTATTTT.

J is TRBJ1-6 and V is TRBV6-5, with a tentative D call TRBD1 (5 bases). Between the trimmed V and J ends, which lost 6 bases and 8 bases, there was a span of 14 bases. Germline lookup yields CDR1 MNHEY and CDR2 SVGAGI. The CDR3 consists of 14 residues. The CDR3 spells CASSQARVDSPLHF. CDR3 in DNA: TGTGCCAGCAGCCAGGCCAGGGTTGATTCACCCCTCCACTTT.

The chain couples TRBV19 to TRBJ1-4; D uncertain. The V gene lost 1 base and the J gene lost 3 bases, with 9 bases spanning the gap. The V gene's germline CDR1 is LNHDA and CDR2 SQIVND (reference sequence). The CDR3 is 15 residues long. The CDR3 loop reads CASSIVPGSNEKLFF. CDR3 DNA: TGTGCCAGTAGTATAGTCCCAGGATCTAATGAAAAACTGTTTTTT.

V gene TRBV5-1 combines with J gene TRBJ1-6; no firm D call. The germline gives CDR1 SGHRS, CDR2 YFSETQ. CDR3 length equals 13 residues. The V end lost 1 base, the J end lost 7 bases, and 6 bases lay between the germline ends. The CDR3 nucleotides read TGCGCCAGCAGCTTGCTATGGAATTCACCCCTCCACTTT. The encoded protein is CASSLLWNSPLHF.

The V gene is TRBV11-2, the J gene TRBJ1-1; D gene uncertain. Germline V gene data show CDR1 as SGHAT and CDR2 as FQNNGV. The V and J ends lost 5 bases and 11 bases respectively, with 12 bases between them. The CDR3 extends over 11 amino acids. The CDR3 DNA is TGTGCCAGCAGCCTTGACCGGGTGGCTTTCTTT. Encoded protein: CASSLDRVAFF. The whole variable domain, filled in from reference TRBV11-2 and TRBJ1-1, reads EAGVAQSPRYKIIEKRQSVAFWCNPISGHATLYWYQQILGQGPKLLIQFQNNGVVDDSQLPKDRFSAERLKGVDSTLKIQPAKLEDSAVYLCASSLDRVAFFGQGTRLTVV.